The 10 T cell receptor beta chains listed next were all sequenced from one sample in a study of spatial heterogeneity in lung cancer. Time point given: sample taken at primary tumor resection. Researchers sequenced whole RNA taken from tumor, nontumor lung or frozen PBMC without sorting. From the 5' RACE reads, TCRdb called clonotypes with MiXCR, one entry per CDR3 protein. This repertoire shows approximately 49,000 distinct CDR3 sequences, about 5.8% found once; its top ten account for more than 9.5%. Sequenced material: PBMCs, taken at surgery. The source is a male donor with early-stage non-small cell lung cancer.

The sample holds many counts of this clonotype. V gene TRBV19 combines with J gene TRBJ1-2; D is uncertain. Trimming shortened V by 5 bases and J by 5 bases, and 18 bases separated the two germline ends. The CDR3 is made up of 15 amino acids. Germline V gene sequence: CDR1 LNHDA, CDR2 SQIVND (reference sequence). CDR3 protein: CASSRDGTLGYGYTF. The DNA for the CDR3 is TGTGCCAGTAGTCGTGACGGAACCTTGGGGTATGGCTACACCTTC. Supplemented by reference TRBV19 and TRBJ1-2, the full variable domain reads DGGITQSPKYLFRKEGQNVTLSCEQNLNHDAMYWYRQDPGQGLRLIYYSQIVNDFQKGDIAEGYSVSREKKESFPLTVTSAQKNPTAFYLCASSRDGTLGYGYTFGSGTRLTVV.

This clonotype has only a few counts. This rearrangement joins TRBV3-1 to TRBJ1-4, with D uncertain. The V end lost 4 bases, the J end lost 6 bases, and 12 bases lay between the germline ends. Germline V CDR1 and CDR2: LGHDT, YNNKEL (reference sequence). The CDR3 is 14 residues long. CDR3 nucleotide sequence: TGTGCCAGCAGCCCTACAGCCTGGGATGAAAAACTGTTTTTT. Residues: CASSPTAWDEKLFF.

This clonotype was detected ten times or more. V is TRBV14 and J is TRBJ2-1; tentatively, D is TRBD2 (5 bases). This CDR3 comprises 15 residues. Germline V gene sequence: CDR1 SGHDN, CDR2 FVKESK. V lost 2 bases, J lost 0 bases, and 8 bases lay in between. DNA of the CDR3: TGTGCCAGCAGCCAAAGTAGCGCCTCCTACAATGAGCAGTTCTTC. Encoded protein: CASSQSSASYNEQFF.

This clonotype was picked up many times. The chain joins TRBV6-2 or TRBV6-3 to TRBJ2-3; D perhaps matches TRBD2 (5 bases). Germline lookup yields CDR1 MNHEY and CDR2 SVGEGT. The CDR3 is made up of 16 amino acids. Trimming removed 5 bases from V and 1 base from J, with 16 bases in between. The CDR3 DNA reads TGTGCCAGCAGTGCTCTCGGGGTGGGCCGCACAGATACGCAGTATTTT. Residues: CASSALGVGRTDTQYF.

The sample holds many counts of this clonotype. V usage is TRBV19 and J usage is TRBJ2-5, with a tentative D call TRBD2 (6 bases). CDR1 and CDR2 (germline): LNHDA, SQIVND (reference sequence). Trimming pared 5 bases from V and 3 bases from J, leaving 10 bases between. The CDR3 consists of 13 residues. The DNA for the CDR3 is TGTGCCAGTAGTGGGAGGTCCGAAGAGACCCAGTACTTC. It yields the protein CASSGRSEETQYF. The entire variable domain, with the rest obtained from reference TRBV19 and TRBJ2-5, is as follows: DGGITQSPKYLFRKEGQNVTLSCEQNLNHDAMYWYRQDPGQGLRLIYYSQIVNDFQKGDIAEGYSVSREKKESFPLTVTSAQKNPTAFYLCASSGRSEETQYFGPGTRLLVL.

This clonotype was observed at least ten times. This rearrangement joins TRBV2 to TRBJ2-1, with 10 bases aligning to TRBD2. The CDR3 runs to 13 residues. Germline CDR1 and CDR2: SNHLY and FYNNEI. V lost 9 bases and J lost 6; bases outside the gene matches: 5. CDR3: CARRLAGPNEQFF. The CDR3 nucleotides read TGTGCCAGGAGACTAGCGGGTCCCAATGAGCAGTTCTTC.

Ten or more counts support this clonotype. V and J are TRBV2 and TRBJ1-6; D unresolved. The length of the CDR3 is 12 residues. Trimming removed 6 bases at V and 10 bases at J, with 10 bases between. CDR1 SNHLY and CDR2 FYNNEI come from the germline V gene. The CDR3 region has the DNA TGTGCCAGCAGACTAACCCGATCACCCCTCCACTTT. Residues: CASRLTRSPLHF.

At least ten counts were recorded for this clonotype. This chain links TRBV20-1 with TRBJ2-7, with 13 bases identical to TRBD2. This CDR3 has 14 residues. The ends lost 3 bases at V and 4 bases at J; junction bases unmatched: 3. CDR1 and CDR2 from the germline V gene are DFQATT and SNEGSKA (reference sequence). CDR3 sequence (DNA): TGCAGTGCTAGGAGGACTAGCGGGAGTTACGAGCAGTACTTC. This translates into CSARRTSGSYEQYF.

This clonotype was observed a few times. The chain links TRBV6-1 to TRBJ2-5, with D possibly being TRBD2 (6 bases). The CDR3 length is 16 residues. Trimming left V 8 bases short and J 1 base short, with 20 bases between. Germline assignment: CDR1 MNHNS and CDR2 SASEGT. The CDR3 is CASRGFSGDFQETQYF. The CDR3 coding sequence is TGTGCCAGCCGCGGGTTTTCGGGAGACTTCCAAGAGACCCAGTACTTC.

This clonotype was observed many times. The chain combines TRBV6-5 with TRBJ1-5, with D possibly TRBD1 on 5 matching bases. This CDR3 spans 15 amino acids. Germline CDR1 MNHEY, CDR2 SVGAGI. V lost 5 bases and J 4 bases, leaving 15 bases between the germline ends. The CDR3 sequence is CASSPQAGINQPQHF. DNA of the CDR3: TGTGCCAGCAGTCCCCAGGCAGGGATTAATCAGCCCCAGCATTTT.